The 18 T cell receptor beta chains below come from one sample, sequenced in a study of blood T cell repertoires in COVID-19. The repertoire was sequenced with immunoSEQ multiplex PCR; TCRdb's copy has only in-frame clones and lacks some. The sample contains over 300,000 clones, around 91% of which appear only once. The sample was PBMCs or T cells enriched from blood (not recorded which). The receptors come from a woman between 40 and 50 years old who had recovered from COVID-19.

The chain employs TRBV18 and TRBJ2-3, with TRBD2 matching over 15 bases. CDR1 is KGHSH and CDR2 is LQKENI in the germline V gene. J gave up 5 bases and V 3 bases, and 6 bases lay outside the gene matches. The CDR3 runs 17 residues. This CDR3 reads CASSPGLAGGQGDTQYF. CDR3 sequence (DNA): TGTGCCAGCTCACCGGGACTAGCGGGGGGACAAGGAGATACGCAGTATTTT.

This chain links TRBV11-1 with TRBJ1-1; D unresolved. Deletions cut 0 bases from V and 4 bases from J, with 6 bases between. In germline, CDR1 is SGHAT, CDR2 FQDESV (reference sequence). The CDR3 has 13 residues. The chain's CDR3 is CASSLASGTEAFF. The CDR3 coding sequence is TGTGCCAGCAGCTTAGCGTCAGGCACTGAAGCTTTCTTT.

This clone was seen many times. Other nucleotide sequences in the sample specify the same CDR3. The rearrangement links TRBV6-5 to TRBJ1-1; D gene uncertain. Trimming left V 2 bases short and J 1 base short, with 8 bases between. The CDR3 loop spans 14 amino acids. Germline V CDR1 and CDR2: MNHEY, SVGAGI. The CDR3 spells CASSYRQENTEAFF. In DNA, the CDR3 is TGTGCCAGCAGTTACCGCCAGGAGAACACTGAAGCTTTCTTT.

Comments on this clone: One end of the junction does not line up with germline, which may come from a read error. The chain recombines TRBV5-1 with TRBJ1-1, with TRBD1 identical over 8 bases. The length of the CDR3 is 15 residues. Germline V gene sequence: CDR1 SGHRS, CDR2 YFSETQ. CDR3 loop: CASRLAPTGGTEAFF. DNA of the CDR3: TGCGCCAGCAGATTGGCGCCTACAGGGGGAACTGAAGCTTTCTTT.

Turning to this clone: At one end, the junction sequence differs from germline, possibly due to a read error. V gene TRBV2 combines with J gene TRBJ2-2; 12 bases fit TRBD2. The CDR3 runs to 17 residues. Germline CDR1 SNHLY, CDR2 FYNNEI. Here the CDR3 reads CASSQAGLAGNTGELFF. The CDR3 nucleotides are TGTGCCAGCAGTCAAGCGGGACTAGCGGGGAACACCGGGGAGCTGTTTTTT.

The V and J genes are TRBV11-3 and TRBJ1-5; tentatively, D is TRBD1 (5 bases). V was clipped by 3 bases and J by 3 bases, with 9 bases between them. The CDR3 sequence is 14 residues long. Germline V gene data show CDR1 as SGHNT and CDR2 as YENEEA. In DNA form, the CDR3 reads TGTGCCAGCAGCTTGGGGCAGGACAATCAGCCCCAGCATTTT. Its translation: CASSLGQDNQPQHF.

The chain employs TRBV7-3 and TRBJ2-5; 8 bases agree with TRBD2. J lost 5 bases, V lost 5 bases, and 10 bases had no gene match. This CDR3 spans 15 amino acids. CDR1 SGHTA and CDR2 FQGTGA come from the germline V gene. The CDR3: CASSPGLGLRETQYF. CDR3 nucleotide sequence: TGTGCCAGCAGCCCGGGACTAGGCCTTCGGGAGACCCAGTACTTC.

The genes are TRBV28 and TRBJ1-4; D gene unclear. The germline CDR1 and CDR2 sequences are MDHEN and SYDVKM. The CDR3 spans 15 residues. The V and J ends lost 2 bases and 7 bases respectively, with 14 bases between them. The CDR3 DNA reads TGTGCCAGCAGTTTAACCCTCAAAGGAGTTGAAAAACTGTTTTTT. It codes for CASSLTLKGVEKLFF.

The V call is TRBV25-1, the J call TRBJ1-2; 7 positions agree with TRBD1. V lost 4 bases, J lost 0 bases, and 8 bases stayed unmatched. Germline V gene sequence: CDR1 MGHDK, CDR2 SYGVNS. This CDR3 has 16 residues. The CDR3 loop is CASSAGQTLANYGYTF. For the CDR3, the DNA is TGTGCCAGCAGTGCGGGACAGACACTTGCTAACTATGGCTACACCTTC.

This chain connects TRBV7-9 to TRBJ2-7; 8 bases are a match to TRBD2. There are 14 residues in the CDR3. Per germline, CDR1 SEHNR and CDR2 FQNEAQ (reference sequence). The trim removed 2 bases at V and 7 bases at J, leaving 7 bases unmatched. DNA of the CDR3: TGTGCCAGCAGCTTACCGGGAGGGCCTTATGAGCAGTACTTC. Translation: CASSLPGGPYEQYF.

This chain connects TRBV3-1 (or the pseudogene TRBV3-2) to TRBJ2-1, with 10 bases fitting TRBD2. Trimming cost V 5 bases and J 7 bases; bases outside gene matches: 8. CDR1 and CDR2 (germline): LGHDT, YNNKEL (reference sequence). There are 15 residues in the CDR3. In DNA form, the CDR3 reads TGTGCCAGCAGCTCTAGCGGGAGAATGAGGAATGAGCAGTTCTTC. Translated: CASSSSGRMRNEQFF.

This chain connects TRBV6-5 to TRBJ2-1, with a possible D match to TRBD2 (6 bases). The CDR3 covers 16 residues. Trimming removed 4 bases at V and 2 bases at J, with 15 bases between. CDR1 is MNHEY and CDR2 is SVGAGI in the germline V gene. The CDR3 loop is CASSFSRAGPYNEQFF. In DNA form, the CDR3 reads TGTGCCAGCAGTTTTTCGCGAGCGGGCCCCTACAATGAGCAGTTCTTC.

V usage is TRBV6-5 and J usage is TRBJ1-2; 8 nucleotides agree with TRBD1. Germline CDR1 MNHEY, CDR2 SVGAGI. CDR3 length: 14 residues. V lost 5 bases and J lost 5; bases outside the gene matches: 7. CDR3 sequence (DNA): TGTGCCAGCAGTACGCGGACAGGGAGGTATGGCTACACCTTC. This encodes CASSTRTGRYGYTF.

The V call is TRBV5-1, the J call TRBJ2-3; 8 nucleotides match TRBD2. CDR3 length equals 14 residues. J was trimmed by 1 base and V by 8 bases; bases with no gene match: 6. Per germline, CDR1 SGHRS and CDR2 YFSETQ. The CDR3 DNA follows: TGCGCCAGTCGCCGGGAGGGCCGCACAGATACGCAGTATTTT. Its translation: CASRREGRTDTQYF.

The chain has TRBV28 and TRBJ1-4, with unresolved D. There are 15 residues in the CDR3. Looked up from germline, CDR1 is MDHEN and CDR2 is SYDVKM. V was clipped by 6 bases and J by 8 bases, with 19 bases between them. For the CDR3, the DNA is TGTGCCAGCAGCCCAACATCAAGGTGGGAGGAAAAACTGTTTTTT. This gives the protein CASSPTSRWEEKLFF.

The chain carries TRBV5-1 and TRBJ2-7; 7 nucleotides align to TRBD1. The CDR3 runs 15 residues. Trimming removed 4 bases from V and 0 bases from J; junction bases left unmatched: 7. Germline CDR1 is SGHRS and CDR2 is YFSETQ. CDR3 in DNA: TGCGCCAGCAGCACCTTGACAGGGAGCTCCTACGAGCAGTACTTC. Translation: CASSTLTGSSYEQYF.

The chain has TRBV6-2 or TRBV6-3 and TRBJ1-6; D unresolved. Looked up from germline, CDR1 is MNHEY and CDR2 is SVGEGT. Trimming stripped 0 bases from V and 7 bases from J, with 4 bases between. CDR3 length equals 13 residues. CDR3 nucleotide sequence: TGTGCCAGCAGTTACTCCCCAAATTCACCCCTCCACTTT. This translates into CASSYSPNSPLHF.

This clone was seen a single time. This chain uses TRBV5-1 with TRBJ2-7; 8 nucleotides align to TRBD2. Unmatched junction bases numbered 6, after V lost 2 bases and J lost 5 bases. CDR3 length equals 14 residues. The V gene's germline CDR1 is SGHRS and CDR2 YFSETQ. The CDR3 DNA is TGCGCCAGCAGCTTAACGGGAGGGCAAGACGAGCAGTACTTC. It specifies CASSLTGGQDEQYF.